Following are 14 T cell receptor beta chains from one sample sequenced in a study of cytomegalovirus exposure and HLA in healthy donors. The primer mix had 60 Vbeta and 13 Jbeta primers. TCRdb keeps only in-frame clones here, not all; method: immunoSEQ multiplex PCR. The sample records over 90,000 clones, roughly 83% being singletons. Source material: PBMCs. These receptors all stem from a man aged 40-55 years in good health and CMV-seronegative.

The chain employs TRBV7-2 and TRBJ2-3; D is perhaps TRBD2 (6 bases). The CDR3 runs to 13 residues. Germline V gene lookup returns CDR1 SGHTA and CDR2 FQGNSA. Trimming pared 5 bases from V and 5 bases from J, leaving 11 bases between. DNA of the CDR3: TGTGCCAGCAGCCACGCGGGGATAGATACGCAGTATTTT. It specifies CASSHAGIDTQYF.

The J gene is TRBJ2-5, the V gene TRBV10-3; TRBD2 is a possible D gene (6 bases). V was trimmed by 4 bases and J by 11 bases, leaving 20 bases between them. The CDR3 is 14 amino acids. CDR1 is ENHRY, CDR2 SYGVKD, per germline. In DNA form, the CDR3 reads TGTGCCATCAGTGTGCAGGAGGGAGGTCTTGTGCAGTACTTC. Translating it yields CAISVQEGGLVQYF.

The chain joins TRBV7-9 to TRBJ2-3; 9 positions match TRBD2. The V segment lost 2 bases and the J segment 2 bases; nucleotides outside the gene matches: 5. CDR1 and CDR2 (germline): SEHNR, FQNEAQ (reference sequence). This CDR3 has 16 residues. CDR3 sequence: CASSLNLAGITDTQYF. The CDR3 DNA is TGTGCCAGCAGCTTAAACCTAGCGGGGATCACAGATACGCAGTATTTT. The full variable domain, completed using reference TRBV7-9 and TRBJ2-3, is DTGVSQNPRHKITKRGQNVTFRCDPISEHNRLYWYRQTLGQGPEFLTYFQNEAQLEKSRLLSDRFSAERPKGSFSTLEIQRTEQGDSAMYLCASSLNLAGITDTQYFGPGTRLTVL.

The chain employs TRBV7-3 and TRBJ2-6, with 8 nucleotides matching TRBD1. CDR3 length equals 16 residues. Germline CDR1 and CDR2: SGHTA and FQGTGA. Losses at the gene ends were 5 bases for V and 2 bases for J; bases not matched to a gene: 5. The CDR3 region has the DNA TGTGCCAGCAGCCCCTACAGGGGGGCTGGGGCCAACGTCCTGACTTTC. Translation: CASSPYRGAGANVLTF.

The chain joins TRBV19 to TRBJ1-6, with 7 nucleotides matching TRBD1. The CDR3 extends over 16 amino acids. Losses at the gene ends were 4 bases for V and 9 bases for J; bases not matched to a gene: 12. Germline loops: CDR1 LNHDA, CDR2 SQIVND (reference sequence). CDR3 amino acids: CASSRIDRDRSSPLHF. CDR3 coding DNA: TGTGCCAGTAGTAGAATTGACAGGGACAGAAGTTCACCCCTCCACTTT.

This rearrangement joins TRBV29-1 to TRBJ1-1; D uncertain. Germline CDR1 reads SQVTM; CDR2 reads ANQGSEA. V was clipped by 7 bases and J by 0 bases, with 15 bases between them. The CDR3 contains 14 residues. The CDR3 DNA is TGCAGCGCCTCCCGTTTCACAGTGAACACTGAAGCTTTCTTT. Protein sequence: CSASRFTVNTEAFF.

This chain links TRBV15 with TRBJ1-1, with a weak D call TRBD1 (5 bases). The V gene's germline CDR1 is LNHNV and CDR2 YYDKDF (reference sequence). Trimming pared 1 base from V and 8 bases from J, leaving 8 bases between. The CDR3 sequence is 12 residues long. As DNA, the CDR3 is TGTGCCACCAGCAGAGTGCAGGGCGAAGCTTTCTTT. Translating it yields CATSRVQGEAFF.

CDR3 DNA sequence: TGTGCCATCAGTGGGCCCACACAGGGGACGACCTACGAGCAGTACTTC. It is translated as CAISGPTQGTTYEQYF. The rearrangement links TRBV10-3 to TRBJ2-7; 7 positions agree with TRBD1. CDR1 and CDR2 (germline): ENHRY, SYGVKD. Trimming took 4 bases from V and 2 from J; bases not matched to a gene: 11. CDR3 length equals 16 residues.

V usage is TRBV7-9 and J usage is TRBJ2-7; 8 bases line up with TRBD1. The CDR3 covers 15 residues. Germline CDR1 is SEHNR and CDR2 is FQNEAQ (reference sequence). The junction had 5 bases not matched to a gene; V was cut back by 0 bases and J by 4 bases. The CDR3 here is CASSLAVGQVYEQYF. The CDR3, as DNA: TGTGCCAGCAGCTTAGCCGTGGGACAGGTTTACGAGCAGTACTTC.

The J gene is TRBJ1-2, the V gene TRBV7-9, with a possible D match to TRBD1 (5 bases). This CDR3 is built from 14 residues. The ends were cut back, 2 bases at V and 2 bases at J, with 9 bases in the middle. Germline V gives CDR1 SEHNR, CDR2 FQNEAQ (reference sequence). This chain's CDR3 is CASSLLQENYGYTF. CDR3 in DNA: TGTGCCAGCAGCTTATTACAGGAGAACTATGGCTACACCTTC.

The chain is built from TRBV10-2 and TRBJ2-7, with 7 bases lining up with TRBD2. The J segment lost 2 bases and the V segment lost 9 bases, leaving 10 bases of the junction unmatched. The CDR3 is 14 residues long. Germline lookup yields CDR1 WSHSY and CDR2 SAAADI. CDR3 bases: TGCGCCAGTACCCGAGCTCGGGAGGCCTACGAGCAGTACTTC. Translating it yields CASTRAREAYEQYF.

The genes are TRBV11-2 and TRBJ1-2; TRBD1 is a possible D gene (6 bases). Trimming removed 5 bases from V and 8 bases from J, with 21 bases in between. Germline V CDR1 and CDR2: SGHAT, FQNNGV. This CDR3 has 15 amino acids. The CDR3 sequence: CASSPRRGGTEGYTF. DNA of the CDR3: TGTGCCAGCAGCCCCCGGCGGGGGGGCACGGAAGGCTACACCTTC.

The chain employs TRBV19 and TRBJ1-5, with TRBD1 matching over 7 bases. CDR1 is LNHDA and CDR2 is SQIVND in the germline V gene (reference sequence). This CDR3 region has 14 residues. The V gene end was trimmed by 0 bases and the J gene end by 4 bases; junction bases not matched to a gene: 0. CDR3 in amino acids: CASSIEQGNQPQHF. In nucleotides, the CDR3 is TGTGCCAGTAGTATAGAACAGGGGAATCAGCCCCAGCATTTT.

The V gene is TRBV9, the J gene TRBJ2-1; 9 bases line up with TRBD2. With V trimmed by 2 bases and J by 0 bases, 0 bases remained unmatched. The CDR3 is 15 amino acids. Looked up from germline, CDR1 is SGDLS and CDR2 is YYNGEE. CDR3 sequence (DNA): TGTGCCAGCAGCGTTAGCGGGGGCTCCTACAATGAGCAGTTCTTC. Protein sequence: CASSVSGGSYNEQFF.